This is a list of T cell receptor beta chains from one sample in a study of blood T cell repertoires in COVID-19. Assay used: immunoSEQ multiplex PCR; TCRdb lists only in-frame clones, some missing. The sample contains about 200,000 clones, 89% of which appear only once. The source material was PBMCs or T cells enriched from blood (not recorded which). Source of these receptors: a woman under 30 who had recovered from COVID-19. CDR3s include the opening cysteine and the closing phenylalanine or tryptophan. A D gene is named only where the DNA matches it firmly.

v_call	j_call	d_call	cdr3_nt	cdr3_aa
TRBV5-6	TRBJ1-2	TRBD1	TGTGCCAGCAGCTTGGACAGGGGGGCCCATCGGGGCTACACCTTC	CASSLDRGAHRGYTF
TRBV19	TRBJ2-7	TRBD1	TGTGCCAGTAGTATGCAGGGGGCGGTTTACGAGCAGTACTTC	CASSMQGAVYEQYF
TRBV11-2	TRBJ1-5	-	TGTGCCAGCAGCTTGGCCGGGGGCAATCAGCCCCAGCATTTT	CASSLAGGNQPQHF
TRBV12-3/TRBV12-4	TRBJ2-7	-	TGTGCCAGCAGTTTTTCCGTGATGGGGGCGCAGTACTTC	CASSFSVMGAQYF
TRBV18	TRBJ1-1	-	TGTGCCAGCTCACCACTCACCGTGGGAGGCGCGACTGAAGCTTTCTTT	CASSPLTVGGATEAFF
TRBV30	TRBJ2-7	-	TGTGCCTGGAGTTCGGACAGTACTTACGAGCAGTACTTC	CAWSSDSTYEQYF
TRBV5-1	TRBJ2-3	TRBD2	TGCGCCAGCAGCGTAGTACCCCTAGCGGTATCTAGCACAGATACGCAGTATTTT	CASSVVPLAVSSTDTQYF
TRBV29-1	TRBJ1-2	-	TGCAGCGTTGGGGGAATGGCGGGGGGCTATGGCTACACCTTC	CSVGGMAGGYGYTF
TRBV5-4	TRBJ2-1	TRBD2	TGTGCCAGCAGGGTGGGGGGGACTAGCGTTTCCTACAATGAGCAGTTCTTC	CASRVGGTSVSYNEQFF
TRBV10-3	TRBJ1-2	-	TGTGCCATCAGTGAGGAATCCATTGGGCATTTGTACACCTTC	CAISEESIGHLYTF
TRBV4-2	TRBJ2-7	-	TGTGCCAGCAGCCAAAACGTGCAGGACGAGCAGTACTTC	CASSQNVQDEQYF